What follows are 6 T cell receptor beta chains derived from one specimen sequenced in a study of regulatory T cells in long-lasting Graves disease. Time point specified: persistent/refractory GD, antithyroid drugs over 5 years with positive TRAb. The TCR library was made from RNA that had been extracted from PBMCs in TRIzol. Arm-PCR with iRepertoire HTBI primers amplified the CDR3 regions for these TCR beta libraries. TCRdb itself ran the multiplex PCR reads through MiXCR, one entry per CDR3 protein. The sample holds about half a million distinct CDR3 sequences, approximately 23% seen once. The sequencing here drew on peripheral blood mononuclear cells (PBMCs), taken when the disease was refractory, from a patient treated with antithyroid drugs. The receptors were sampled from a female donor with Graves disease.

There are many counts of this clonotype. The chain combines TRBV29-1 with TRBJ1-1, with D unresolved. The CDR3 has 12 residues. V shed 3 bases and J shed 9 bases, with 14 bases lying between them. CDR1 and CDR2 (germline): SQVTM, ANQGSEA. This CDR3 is CSVDLLVRKAFF. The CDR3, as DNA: TGCAGCGTTGACCTTTTGGTCAGGAAAGCTTTCTTT.

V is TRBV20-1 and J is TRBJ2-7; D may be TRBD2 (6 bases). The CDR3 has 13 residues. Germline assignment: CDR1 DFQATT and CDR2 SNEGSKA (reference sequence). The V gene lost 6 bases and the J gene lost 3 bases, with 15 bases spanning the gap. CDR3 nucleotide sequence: TGCAGTGCGTATCGTTCGGGACTCTACGAGCAGTACTTC. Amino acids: CSAYRSGLYEQYF.

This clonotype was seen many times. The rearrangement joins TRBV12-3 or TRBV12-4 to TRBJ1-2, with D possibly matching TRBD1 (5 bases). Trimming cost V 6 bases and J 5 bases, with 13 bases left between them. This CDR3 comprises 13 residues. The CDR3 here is CASSTGREYGYTF. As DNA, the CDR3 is TGTGCCAGCAGCACAGGACGCGAATATGGCTACACCTTC.

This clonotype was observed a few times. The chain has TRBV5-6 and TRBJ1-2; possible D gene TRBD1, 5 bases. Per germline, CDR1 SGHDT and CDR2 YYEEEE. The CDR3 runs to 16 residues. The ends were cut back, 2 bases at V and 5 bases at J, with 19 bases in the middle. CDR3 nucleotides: TGTGCCAGCAGCTTAGAGGGACTTCCAACGGGATATGGCTACACCTTC. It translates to CASSLEGLPTGYGYTF.

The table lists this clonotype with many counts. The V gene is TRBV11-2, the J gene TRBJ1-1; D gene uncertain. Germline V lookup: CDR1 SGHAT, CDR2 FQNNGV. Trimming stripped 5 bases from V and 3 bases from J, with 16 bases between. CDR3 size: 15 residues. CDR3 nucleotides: TGTGCCAGCAGCCGCGCTGGGATTGTCCACACTGAAGCTTTCTTT. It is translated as CASSRAGIVHTEAFF.

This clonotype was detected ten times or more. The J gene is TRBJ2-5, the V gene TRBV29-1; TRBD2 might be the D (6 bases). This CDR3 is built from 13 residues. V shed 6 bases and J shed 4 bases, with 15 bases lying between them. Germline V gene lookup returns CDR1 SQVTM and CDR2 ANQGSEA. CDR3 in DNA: TGCAGCGTGGAGGGACGGGGGAGAGAGACCCAGTACTTC. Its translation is CSVEGRGRETQYF.